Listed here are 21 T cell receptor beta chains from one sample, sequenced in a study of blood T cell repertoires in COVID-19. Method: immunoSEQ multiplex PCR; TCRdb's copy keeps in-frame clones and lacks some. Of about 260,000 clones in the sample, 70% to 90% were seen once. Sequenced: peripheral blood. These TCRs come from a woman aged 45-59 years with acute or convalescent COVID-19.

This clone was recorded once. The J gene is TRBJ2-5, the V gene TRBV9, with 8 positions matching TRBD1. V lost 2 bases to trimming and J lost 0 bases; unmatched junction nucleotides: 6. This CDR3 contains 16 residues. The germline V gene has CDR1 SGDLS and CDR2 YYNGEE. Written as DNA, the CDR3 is TGTGCCAGCAGCGTGGGACAGGAGACAAACCAAGAGACCCAGTACTTC. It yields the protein CASSVGQETNQETQYF.

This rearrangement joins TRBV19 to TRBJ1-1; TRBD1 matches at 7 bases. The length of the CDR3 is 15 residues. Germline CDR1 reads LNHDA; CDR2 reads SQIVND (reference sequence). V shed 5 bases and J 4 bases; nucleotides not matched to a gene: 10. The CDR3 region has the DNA TGTGCCAGTAGTTCCTCGGCAGGGGGGCGCACTGAAGCTTTCTTT. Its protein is CASSSSAGGRTEAFF.

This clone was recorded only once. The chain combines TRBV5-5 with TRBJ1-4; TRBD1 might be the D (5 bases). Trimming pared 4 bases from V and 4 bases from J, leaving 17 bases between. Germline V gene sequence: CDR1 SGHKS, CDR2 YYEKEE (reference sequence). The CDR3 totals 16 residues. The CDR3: CASSLGGHKSNEKLFF. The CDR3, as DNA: TGTGCCAGCAGCCTGGGTGGACACAAGAGTAATGAAAAACTGTTTTTT.

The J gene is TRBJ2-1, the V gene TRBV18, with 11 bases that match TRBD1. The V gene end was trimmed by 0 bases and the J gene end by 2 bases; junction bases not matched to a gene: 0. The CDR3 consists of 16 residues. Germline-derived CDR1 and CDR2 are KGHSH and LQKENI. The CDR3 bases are TGTGCCAGCTCACCACCGGGACAGGGGGCCTACAATGAGCAGTTCTTC. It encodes CASSPPGQGAYNEQFF.

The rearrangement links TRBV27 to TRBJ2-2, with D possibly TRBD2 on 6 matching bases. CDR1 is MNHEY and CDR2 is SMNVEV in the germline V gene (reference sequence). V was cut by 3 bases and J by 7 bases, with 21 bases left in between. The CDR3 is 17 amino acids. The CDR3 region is CASSLGPGTPRHGELFF. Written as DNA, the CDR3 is TGTGCCAGCAGTTTGGGGCCAGGGACTCCTCGACACGGGGAGCTGTTTTTT.

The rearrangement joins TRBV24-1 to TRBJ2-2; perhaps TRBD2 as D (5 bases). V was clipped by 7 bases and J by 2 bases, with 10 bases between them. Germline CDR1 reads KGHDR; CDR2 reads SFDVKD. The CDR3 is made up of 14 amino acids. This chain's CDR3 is CATRASGNTGELFF. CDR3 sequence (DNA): TGTGCCACCAGAGCCTCGGGAAACACCGGGGAGCTGTTTTTT.

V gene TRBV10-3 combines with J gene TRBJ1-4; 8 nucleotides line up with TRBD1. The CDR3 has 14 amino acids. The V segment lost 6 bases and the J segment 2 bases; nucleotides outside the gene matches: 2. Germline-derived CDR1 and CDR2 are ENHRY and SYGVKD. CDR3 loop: CAISQGATNEKLFF. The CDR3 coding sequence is TGTGCCATCAGCCAGGGGGCGACTAATGAAAAACTGTTTTTT.

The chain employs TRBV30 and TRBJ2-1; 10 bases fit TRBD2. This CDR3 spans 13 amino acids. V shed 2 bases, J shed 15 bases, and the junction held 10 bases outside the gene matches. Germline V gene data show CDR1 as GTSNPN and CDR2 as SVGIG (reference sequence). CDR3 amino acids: CAWSPGLATSGFF. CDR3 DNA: TGTGCCTGGAGTCCGGGACTAGCGACGTCGGGGTTCTTC.

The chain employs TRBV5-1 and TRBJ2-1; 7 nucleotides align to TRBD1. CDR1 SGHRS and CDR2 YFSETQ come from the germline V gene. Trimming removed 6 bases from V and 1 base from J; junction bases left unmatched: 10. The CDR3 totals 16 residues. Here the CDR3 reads CASNEGQLGSYNEQFF. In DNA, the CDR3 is TGCGCCAGCAACGAGGGACAGCTCGGGTCCTACAATGAGCAGTTCTTC.

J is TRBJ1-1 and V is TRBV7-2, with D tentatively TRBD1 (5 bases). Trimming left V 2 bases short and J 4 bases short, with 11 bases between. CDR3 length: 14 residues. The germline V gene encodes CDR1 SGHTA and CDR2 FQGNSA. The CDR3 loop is CASSLRGLGTEAFF. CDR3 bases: TGTGCCAGCAGCTTAAGGGGACTCGGCACTGAAGCTTTCTTT.

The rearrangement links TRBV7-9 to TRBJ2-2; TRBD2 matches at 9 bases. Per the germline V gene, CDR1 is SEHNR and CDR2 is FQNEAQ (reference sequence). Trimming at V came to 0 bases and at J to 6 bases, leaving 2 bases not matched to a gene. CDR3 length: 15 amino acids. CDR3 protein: CASSLAAGGAGELFF. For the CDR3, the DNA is TGTGCCAGCAGCTTAGCGGCGGGAGGGGCCGGGGAGCTGTTTTTT.

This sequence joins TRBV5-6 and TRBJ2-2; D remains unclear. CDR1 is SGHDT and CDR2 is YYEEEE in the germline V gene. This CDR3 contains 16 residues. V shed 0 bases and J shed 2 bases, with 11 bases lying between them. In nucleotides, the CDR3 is TGTGCCAGCAGCTTGGTCTCGCGGATTAACACCGGGGAGCTGTTTTTT. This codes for CASSLVSRINTGELFF.

The CDR3 coding sequence is TGTGCCAGCAGCCAGACTAGCGGGAAGTACAATGAGCAGTTCTTC. Translating it yields CASSQTSGKYNEQFF. V usage is TRBV5-4 and J usage is TRBJ2-1, with 11 positions matching TRBD2. The CDR3 sequence is 15 residues long. Germline CDR1 SGHNT, CDR2 YYREEE (reference sequence). J gave up 4 bases and V 4 bases, and 4 bases lay outside the gene matches.

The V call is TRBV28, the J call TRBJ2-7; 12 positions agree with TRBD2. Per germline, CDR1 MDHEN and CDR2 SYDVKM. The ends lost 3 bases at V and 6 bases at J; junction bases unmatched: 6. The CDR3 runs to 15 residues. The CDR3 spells CASSFSPSGRAEQYF. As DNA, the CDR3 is TGTGCCAGCAGTTTCTCTCCTAGCGGGAGGGCCGAGCAGTACTTC.

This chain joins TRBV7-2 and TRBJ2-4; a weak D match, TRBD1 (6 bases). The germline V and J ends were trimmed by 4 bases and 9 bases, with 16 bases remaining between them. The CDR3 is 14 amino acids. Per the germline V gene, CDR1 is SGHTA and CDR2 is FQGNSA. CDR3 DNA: TGTGCCAGCAGCTCGTACAGGGCTTTGGCCATTCAGTACTTC. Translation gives CASSSYRALAIQYF.

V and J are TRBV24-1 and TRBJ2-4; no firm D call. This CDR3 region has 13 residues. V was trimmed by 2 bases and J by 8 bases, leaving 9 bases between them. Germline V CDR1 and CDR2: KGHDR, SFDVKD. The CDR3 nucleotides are TGTGCCACCAGTGATTGGCAGGATGACATTCAGTACTTC. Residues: CATSDWQDDIQYF.

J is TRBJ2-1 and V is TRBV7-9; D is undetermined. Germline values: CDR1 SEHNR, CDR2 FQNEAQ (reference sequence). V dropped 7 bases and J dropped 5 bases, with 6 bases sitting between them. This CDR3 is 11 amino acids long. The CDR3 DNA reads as TGTGCCAGCACCCTAGACAATGAGCAGTTCTTC. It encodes CASTLDNEQFF.

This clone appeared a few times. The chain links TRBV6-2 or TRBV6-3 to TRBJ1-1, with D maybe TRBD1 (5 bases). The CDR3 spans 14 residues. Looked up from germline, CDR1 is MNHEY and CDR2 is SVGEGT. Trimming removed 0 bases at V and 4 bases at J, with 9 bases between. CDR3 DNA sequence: TGTGCCAGCAGTTACTCGGTGCAGGGCACTGAAGCTTTCTTT. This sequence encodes CASSYSVQGTEAFF.

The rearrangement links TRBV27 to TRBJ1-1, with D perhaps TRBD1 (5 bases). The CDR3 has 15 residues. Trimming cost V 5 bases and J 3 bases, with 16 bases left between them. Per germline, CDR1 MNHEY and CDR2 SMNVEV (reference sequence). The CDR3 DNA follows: TGTGCCAGCAGTATCGCCCGGGGAGGGGACACTGAAGCTTTCTTT. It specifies CASSIARGGDTEAFF.

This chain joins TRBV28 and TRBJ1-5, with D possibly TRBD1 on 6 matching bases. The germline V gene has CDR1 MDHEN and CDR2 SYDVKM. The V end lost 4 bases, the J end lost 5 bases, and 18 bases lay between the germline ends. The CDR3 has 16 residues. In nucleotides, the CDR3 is TGTGCCAGCAGTTCCCGGAGGCAGGGGAGTGATCAGCCCCAGCATTTT. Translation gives CASSSRRQGSDQPQHF.

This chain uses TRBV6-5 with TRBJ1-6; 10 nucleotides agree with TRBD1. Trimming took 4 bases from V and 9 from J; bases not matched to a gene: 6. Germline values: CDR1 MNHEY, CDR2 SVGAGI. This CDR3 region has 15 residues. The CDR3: CASSWAGQGISPLHF. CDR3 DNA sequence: TGTGCCAGCAGTTGGGCGGGACAGGGGATTTCACCCCTCCACTTT.